A single sample is the source of the 7 T cell receptor beta chains below, sequenced in a study of blood T cell repertoires in COVID-19. Only in-frame clones appear in the TCRdb table, and some are missing; sequencing was by immunoSEQ multiplex PCR. The data show about 200,000 clones, more than 80% seen once. Sequencing was done on a sample of PBMCs or T cells enriched from blood (not recorded which). Receptor source: a young woman who had recovered from COVID-19.

The chain couples TRBV27 to TRBJ1-3; TRBD1 matches 10 bases. Germline CDR1 reads MNHEY; CDR2 reads SMNVEV (reference sequence). The CDR3 is 20 residues long. The V segment lost 1 base and the J segment 0 bases; nucleotides outside the gene matches: 12. CDR3 protein: CASSLFAPGQGILSGNTIYF. The CDR3 DNA reads as TGTGCCAGCAGTTTATTTGCCCCGGGACAGGGGATTCTCTCTGGAAACACCATATATTTT.

The chain recombines TRBV5-1 with TRBJ1-1, with D perhaps TRBD1 (6 bases). This CDR3 region has 17 residues. The V gene lost 4 bases and the J gene lost 0 bases, with 19 bases spanning the gap. Germline CDR1 reads SGHRS; CDR2 reads YFSETQ. DNA of the CDR3: TGCGCCAGCAGCGCGGACAGCTACAGTCTCATGAACACTGAAGCTTTCTTT. This translates into CASSADSYSLMNTEAFF.

CDR3 sequence reads: CASSHLSGGARSGELFF. The CDR3 DNA reads TGTGCCAGCAGCCACCTTAGCGGGGGGGCTAGGTCCGGGGAGCTGTTTTTT. This chain connects TRBV3-1 (or the pseudogene TRBV3-2) to TRBJ2-2, with 11 bases fitting TRBD2. V trimming: 3 bases; J trimming: 6 bases; junction bases outside the gene matches: 9. The length of the CDR3 is 17 residues. Germline values: CDR1 LGHDT, CDR2 YNNKEL (reference sequence).

The chain recombines TRBV18 with TRBJ1-2; 8 nucleotides agree with TRBD1. The trim removed 0 bases at V and 7 bases at J, leaving 7 bases unmatched. CDR3 length: 15 amino acids. CDR1 and CDR2 from the germline V gene are KGHSH and LQKENI. CDR3 sequence (DNA): TGTGCCAGCTCACCACCACTTATGACAGGGGTTGGCTACACCTTC. Translation gives CASSPPLMTGVGYTF.

This clone has a handful of counts. The chain links TRBV7-9 to TRBJ2-3, with 8 bases fitting TRBD2. The junction had 7 bases not matched to a gene; V was cut back by 3 bases and J by 14 bases. The CDR3 covers 12 residues. The germline V gene encodes CDR1 SEHNR and CDR2 FQNEAQ (reference sequence). The CDR3 bases are TGTGCCAGCAGCTTGGGGCGGGGGGACCCGTATTTT. Amino acids: CASSLGRGDPYF.

The V gene is TRBV5-4, the J gene TRBJ1-2, with 7 bases aligning to TRBD1. The CDR3 is 15 amino acids. Trimming removed 3 bases from V and 4 bases from J; junction bases left unmatched: 9. Looked up from germline, CDR1 is SGHNT and CDR2 is YYREEE (reference sequence). DNA for the CDR3: TGTGCCAGCAGCTGGAAAGCGGACAGGAGCTATGGCTACACCTTC. Translated: CASSWKADRSYGYTF.

This clone appeared once. This rearrangement joins TRBV30 to TRBJ1-4; 7 positions agree with TRBD1. Germline CDR1 is GTSNPN and CDR2 is SVGIG (reference sequence). The trim removed 5 bases at V and 2 bases at J, leaving 8 bases unmatched. The CDR3 is 15 residues long. As DNA, the CDR3 is TGTGCCTGGGGAACAGGGGAGATTACTAATGAAAAACTGTTTTTT. It translates to CAWGTGEITNEKLFF.